This record concerns one T cell receptor beta chain sequence. The sample contains more than one DNA sequence encoding this CDR3. V was trimmed by 2 bases and J by 2 bases, leaving 6 bases between them. The CDR3 has 13 residues. Germline lookup yields CDR1 KGHSH and CDR2 LQKENI. Use of 60 Vbeta and 13 Jbeta primers characterized the PCR. The protocol was immunoSEQ multiplex PCR, while the TCRdb copy is restricted to in-frame clones and leaves out a portion. The data hold over 150,000 clones, with around 69% observed a single time. This sample stems from a study of cytomegalovirus exposure and HLA in healthy donors. Study-level information: Of the donors genotyped, 300 to 500 in all, about 80% fell in the Caucasian-associated ancestry cluster.

Sequenced material: PBMCs. The chain recombines TRBV18 with TRBJ1-1; D gene unclear. The sequence came from a woman in her 30s in good health and CMV-seronegative. CDR3 coding DNA: TGTGCCAGCTCACCAGGAGGTAACACTGAAGCTTTCTTT. It specifies CASSPGGNTEAFF.